This T cell receptor (beta chain) derives from a study of tumor-infiltrating lymphocytes in oesophageal squamous cell carcinoma. TCRdb independently ran MiXCR on the PCR reads; one entry per CDR3 protein. This sample has approximately 10,000 distinct CDR3 sequences; about 47% occur once, and the top ten carry around a fifth. By sample fraction, this clonotype is medium-sized. V lost 2 bases and J lost 0, with 8 bases in between. The CDR3 runs to 15 residues. The sequenced material came from esophageal tumor tissue. This TCR was recovered from a female donor with esophageal squamous cell carcinoma. The chain links TRBV12-3 or TRBV12-4 to TRBJ2-1; D is possibly TRBD2 (5 bases). The CDR3 DNA reads as TGTGCCAGCAGTTTAATGGGGAGCTCCTACAATGAGCAGTTCTTC. Amino acid sequence: CASSLMGSSYNEQFF.